The source of this TCR beta chain is a study of blood T cell repertoires in COVID-19. J lost 5 bases, V lost 6 bases, and 6 bases had no gene match. This CDR3 contains 13 residues. In the study's own analysis: Counts of nucleated cells, estimated from reference gene primer amplification, were obtained. Some clones are missing from TCRdb's copy, which holds only in-frame ones; the method was immunoSEQ multiplex PCR. V and J calls and clone size follow that table, whereas D and trimming were derived from the DNA. The sample records 250,000 to 300,000 clones, over 65% being singletons. The chain carries TRBV12-3 or TRBV12-4 and TRBJ2-5, with 7 bases lining up with TRBD2. Sequencing was carried out using peripheral blood. The sequence was collected from a man aged 55 to 70 who had recovered from COVID-19. The CDR3 sequence is CASSPDGGETQYF. The CDR3 region has the DNA TGTGCCAGCAGCCCTGACGGGGGGGAGACCCAGTACTTC.